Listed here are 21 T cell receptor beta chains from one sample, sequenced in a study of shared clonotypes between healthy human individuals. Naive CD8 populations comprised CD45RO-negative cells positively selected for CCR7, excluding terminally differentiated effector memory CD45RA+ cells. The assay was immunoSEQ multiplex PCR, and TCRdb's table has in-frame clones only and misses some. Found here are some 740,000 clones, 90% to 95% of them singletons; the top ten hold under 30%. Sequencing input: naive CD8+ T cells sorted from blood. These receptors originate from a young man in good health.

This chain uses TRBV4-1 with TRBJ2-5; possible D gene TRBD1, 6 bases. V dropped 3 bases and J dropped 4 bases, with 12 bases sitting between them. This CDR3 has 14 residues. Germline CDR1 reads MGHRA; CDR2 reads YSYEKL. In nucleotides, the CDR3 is TGCGCCAGCAGCCATGTTCAGGGGATAGAGACCCAGTACTTC. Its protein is CASSHVQGIETQYF.

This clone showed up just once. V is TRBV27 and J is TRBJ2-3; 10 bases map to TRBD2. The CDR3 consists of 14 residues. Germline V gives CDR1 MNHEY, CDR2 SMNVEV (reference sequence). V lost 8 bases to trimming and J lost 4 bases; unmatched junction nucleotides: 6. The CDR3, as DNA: TGTGCCAGCGGGAGCGGGAGGGAACCAGATACGCAGTATTTT. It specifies CASGSGREPDTQYF.

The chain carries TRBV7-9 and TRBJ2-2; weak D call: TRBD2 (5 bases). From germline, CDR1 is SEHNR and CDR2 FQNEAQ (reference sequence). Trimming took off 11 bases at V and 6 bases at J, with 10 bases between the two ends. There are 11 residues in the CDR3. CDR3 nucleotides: TGTGCCGACCGGAGGTCCGGGGAGCTGTTTTTT. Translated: CADRRSGELFF.

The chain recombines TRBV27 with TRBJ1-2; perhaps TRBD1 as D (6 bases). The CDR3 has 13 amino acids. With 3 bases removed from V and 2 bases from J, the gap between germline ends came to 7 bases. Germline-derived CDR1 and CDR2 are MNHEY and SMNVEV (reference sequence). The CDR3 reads CASSLDRNYGYTF. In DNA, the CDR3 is TGTGCCAGCAGTTTGGACAGAAACTATGGCTACACCTTC.

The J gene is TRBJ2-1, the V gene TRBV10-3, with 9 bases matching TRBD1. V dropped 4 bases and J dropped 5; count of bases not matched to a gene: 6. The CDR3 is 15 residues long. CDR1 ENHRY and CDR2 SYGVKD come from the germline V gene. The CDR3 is CAISVGTGINNEQFF. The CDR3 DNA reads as TGTGCCATCAGTGTCGGGACAGGGATTAACAATGAGCAGTTCTTC.

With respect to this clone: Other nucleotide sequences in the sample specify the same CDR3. The CDR3 loop is CASSLSGTGDYEQYF. The CDR3 region has the DNA TGTGCCAGCAGTTTATCGGGGACAGGGGACTACGAGCAGTACTTC. This chain connects TRBV27 to TRBJ2-7, with 10 bases matching TRBD1. Germline V gene lookup returns CDR1 MNHEY and CDR2 SMNVEV (reference sequence). With V trimmed by 0 bases and J by 3 bases, 2 bases remained unmatched. This CDR3 contains 15 residues.

DNA of the CDR3: TGTGCCAGCAGTTTAGTAGCTGGGGCTGGAAATACGCAGTATTTT. This codes for CASSLVAGAGNTQYF. The chain couples TRBV27 to TRBJ2-3, with a tentative D call TRBD1 (5 bases). Trimming took off 2 bases at V and 7 bases at J, with 16 bases between the two ends. The germline V gene has CDR1 MNHEY and CDR2 SMNVEV (reference sequence). The CDR3 has 15 residues.

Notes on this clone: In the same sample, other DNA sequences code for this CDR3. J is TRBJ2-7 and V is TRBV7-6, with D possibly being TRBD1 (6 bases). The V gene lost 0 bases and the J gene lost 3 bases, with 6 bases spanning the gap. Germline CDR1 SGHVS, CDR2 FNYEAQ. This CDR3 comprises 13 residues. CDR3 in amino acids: CASSLADSYEQYF. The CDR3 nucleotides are TGTGCCAGCAGCTTAGCGGACAGCTACGAGCAGTACTTC.

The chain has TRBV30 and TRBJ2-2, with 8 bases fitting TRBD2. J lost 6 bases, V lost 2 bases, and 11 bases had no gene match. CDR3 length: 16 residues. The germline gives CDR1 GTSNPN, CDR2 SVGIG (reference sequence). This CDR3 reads CAWSKSGRRWAGELFF. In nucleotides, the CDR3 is TGTGCCTGGAGTAAGAGCGGGAGAAGGTGGGCCGGGGAGCTGTTTTTT. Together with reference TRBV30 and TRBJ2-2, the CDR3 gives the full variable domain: SQTIHQWPATLVQPVGSPLSLECTVEGTSNPNLYWYRQAAGRGLQLLFYSVGIGQISSEVPQNLSASRPQDRQFILSSKKLLLSDSGFYLCAWSKSGRRWAGELFFGEGSRLTVL.

CDR3 sequence: CASSQRGAVPTNYGYTF. In nucleotides, the CDR3 is TGTGCCAGCAGCCAACGGGGGGCAGTCCCTACTAACTATGGCTACACCTTC. The chain joins TRBV5-8 to TRBJ1-2, with TRBD1 as a possible D gene (6 bases). This CDR3 has 17 amino acids. V dropped 4 bases and J dropped 0 bases, with 19 bases sitting between them. CDR1 and CDR2 from the germline V gene are SGHTS and YDEGEE.

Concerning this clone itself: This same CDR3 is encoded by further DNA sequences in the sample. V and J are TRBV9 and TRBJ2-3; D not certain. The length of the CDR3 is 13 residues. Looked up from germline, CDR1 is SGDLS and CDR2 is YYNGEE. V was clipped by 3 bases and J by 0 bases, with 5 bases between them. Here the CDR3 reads CASSELSTDTQYF. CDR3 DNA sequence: TGTGCCAGCAGCGAACTTAGCACAGATACGCAGTATTTT.

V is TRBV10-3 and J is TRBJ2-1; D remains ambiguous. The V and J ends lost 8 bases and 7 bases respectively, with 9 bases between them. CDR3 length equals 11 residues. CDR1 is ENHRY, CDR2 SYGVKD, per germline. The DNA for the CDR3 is TGTGCCATCGGGGTGGCGAATGAGCAGTTCTTC. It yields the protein CAIGVANEQFF.

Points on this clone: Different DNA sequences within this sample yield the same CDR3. CDR3 sequence (DNA): TGTGCCAGCAGCGCCGACAACAACTACGAGCAGTACTTC. The encoded protein is CASSADNNYEQYF. The gene calls are TRBV7-9 and TRBJ2-7; D ambiguous. Germline V CDR1 and CDR2: SEHNR, FQNEAQ (reference sequence). There are 13 residues in the CDR3. The ends were cut back, 5 bases at V and 3 bases at J, with 11 bases in the middle.

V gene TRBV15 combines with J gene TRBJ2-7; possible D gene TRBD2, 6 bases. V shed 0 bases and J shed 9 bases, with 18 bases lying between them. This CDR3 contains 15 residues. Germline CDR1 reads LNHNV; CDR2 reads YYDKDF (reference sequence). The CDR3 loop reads CATSRDRGAGRGQYF. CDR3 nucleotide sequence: TGTGCCACCAGCAGAGATCGCGGGGCCGGCCGAGGGCAGTACTTC. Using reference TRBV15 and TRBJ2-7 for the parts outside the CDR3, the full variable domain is DAMVIQNPRYQVTQFGKPVTLSCSQTLNHNVMYWYQQKSSQAPKLLFHYYDKDFNNEADTPDNFQSRRPNTSFCFLDIRSPGLGDTAMYLCATSRDRGAGRGQYFGPGTRLTVT.

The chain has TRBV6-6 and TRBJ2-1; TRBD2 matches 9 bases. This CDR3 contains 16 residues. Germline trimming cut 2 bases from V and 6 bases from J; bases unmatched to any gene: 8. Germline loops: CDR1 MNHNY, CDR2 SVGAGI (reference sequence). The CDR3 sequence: CASSYDLGTSFNEQFF. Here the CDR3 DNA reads TGTGCCAGCAGTTACGATTTGGGGACTAGCTTCAATGAGCAGTTCTTC.

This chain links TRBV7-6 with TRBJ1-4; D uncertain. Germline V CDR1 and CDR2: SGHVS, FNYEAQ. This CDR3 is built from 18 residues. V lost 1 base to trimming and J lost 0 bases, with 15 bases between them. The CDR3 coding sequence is TGTGCCAGCAGCTTAGTTTTGTCCCCTATCGCAACTAATGAAAAACTGTTTTTT. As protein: CASSLVLSPIATNEKLFF.

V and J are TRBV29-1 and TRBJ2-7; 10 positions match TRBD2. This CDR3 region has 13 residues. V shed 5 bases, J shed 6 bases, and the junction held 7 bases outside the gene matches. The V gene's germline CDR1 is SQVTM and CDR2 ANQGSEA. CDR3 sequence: CSVTPGLASEQYF. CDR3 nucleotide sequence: TGCAGCGTTACCCCGGGACTAGCGAGCGAGCAGTACTTC.

The CDR3 region is CSVEGWLAGGPNTDTQYF. The DNA of the CDR3 is TGCAGCGTTGAAGGCTGGCTAGCGGGAGGGCCTAACACAGATACGCAGTATTTT. V gene TRBV29-1 combines with J gene TRBJ2-3; 12 bases align to TRBD2. The length of the CDR3 is 18 residues. CDR1 is SQVTM and CDR2 is ANQGSEA in the germline V gene. V shed 1 base and J 2 bases; nucleotides not matched to a gene: 10.

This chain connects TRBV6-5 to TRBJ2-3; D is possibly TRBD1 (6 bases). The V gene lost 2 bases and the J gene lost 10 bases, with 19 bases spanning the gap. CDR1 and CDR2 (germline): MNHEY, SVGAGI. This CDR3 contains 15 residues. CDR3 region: CASSYAETRQAPQYF. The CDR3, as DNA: TGTGCCAGCAGTTACGCTGAAACTCGACAGGCACCGCAGTATTTT.

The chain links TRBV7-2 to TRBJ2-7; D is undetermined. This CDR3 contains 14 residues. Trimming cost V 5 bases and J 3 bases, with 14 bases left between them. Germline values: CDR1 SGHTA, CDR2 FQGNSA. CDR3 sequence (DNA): TGTGCCAGCAGCGAAACGCTGGGCGGCTACGAGCAGTACTTC. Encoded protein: CASSETLGGYEQYF.

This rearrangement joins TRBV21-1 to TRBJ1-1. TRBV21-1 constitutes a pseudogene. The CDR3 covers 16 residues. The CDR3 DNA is TGTGCCAGCAGCAAAGAGGGTACGGCCATGAACACTGAAGCTTTCTTT. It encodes CASSKEGTAMNTEAFF.